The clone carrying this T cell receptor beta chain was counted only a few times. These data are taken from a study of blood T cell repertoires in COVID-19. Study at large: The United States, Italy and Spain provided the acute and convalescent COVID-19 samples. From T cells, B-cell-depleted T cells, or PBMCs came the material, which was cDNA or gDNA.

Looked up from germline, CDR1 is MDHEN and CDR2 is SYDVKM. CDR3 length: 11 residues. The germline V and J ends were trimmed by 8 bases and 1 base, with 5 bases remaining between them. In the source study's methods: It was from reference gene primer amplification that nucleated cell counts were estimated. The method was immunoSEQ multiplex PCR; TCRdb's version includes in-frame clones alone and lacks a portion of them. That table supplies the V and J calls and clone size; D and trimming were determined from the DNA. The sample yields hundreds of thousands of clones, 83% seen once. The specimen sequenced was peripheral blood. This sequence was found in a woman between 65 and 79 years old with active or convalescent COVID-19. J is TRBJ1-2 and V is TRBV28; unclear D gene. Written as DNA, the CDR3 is TGTGCCAGCCAGATTAACTATGGCTACACCTTC. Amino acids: CASQINYGYTF.